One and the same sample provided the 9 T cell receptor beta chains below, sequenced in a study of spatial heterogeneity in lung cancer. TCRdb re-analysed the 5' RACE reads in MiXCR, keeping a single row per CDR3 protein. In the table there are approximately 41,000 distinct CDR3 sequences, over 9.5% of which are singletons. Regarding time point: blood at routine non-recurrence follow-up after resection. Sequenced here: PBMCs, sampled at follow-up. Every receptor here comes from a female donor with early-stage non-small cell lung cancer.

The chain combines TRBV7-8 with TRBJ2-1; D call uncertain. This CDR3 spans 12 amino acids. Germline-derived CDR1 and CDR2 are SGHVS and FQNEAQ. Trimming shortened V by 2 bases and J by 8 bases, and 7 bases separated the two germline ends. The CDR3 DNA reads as TGTGCCAGCAGCTTAATCGGCGATGAGCAGTTCTTC. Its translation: CASSLIGDEQFF.

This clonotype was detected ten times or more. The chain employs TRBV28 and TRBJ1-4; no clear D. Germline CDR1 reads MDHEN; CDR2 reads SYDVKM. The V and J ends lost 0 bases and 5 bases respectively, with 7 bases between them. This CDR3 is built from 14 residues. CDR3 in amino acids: CASSLWGQNEKLFF. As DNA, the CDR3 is TGTGCCAGCAGTTTATGGGGTCAAAATGAAAAACTGTTTTTT.

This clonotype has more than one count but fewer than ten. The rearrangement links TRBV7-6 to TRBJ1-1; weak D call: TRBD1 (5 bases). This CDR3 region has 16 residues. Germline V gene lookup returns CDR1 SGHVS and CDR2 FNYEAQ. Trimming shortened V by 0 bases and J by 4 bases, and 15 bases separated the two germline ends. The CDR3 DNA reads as TGTGCCAGCAGCTTAGCGGGGTTCGGGGCGGGCACTGAAGCTTTCTTT. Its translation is CASSLAGFGAGTEAFF.

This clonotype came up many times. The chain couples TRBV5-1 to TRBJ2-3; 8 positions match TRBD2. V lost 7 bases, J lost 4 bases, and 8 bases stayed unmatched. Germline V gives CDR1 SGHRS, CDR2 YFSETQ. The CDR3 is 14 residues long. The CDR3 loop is CASAGTRGSDTQYF. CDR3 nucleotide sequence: TGCGCCAGCGCCGGGACTAGAGGTTCAGATACGCAGTATTTT.

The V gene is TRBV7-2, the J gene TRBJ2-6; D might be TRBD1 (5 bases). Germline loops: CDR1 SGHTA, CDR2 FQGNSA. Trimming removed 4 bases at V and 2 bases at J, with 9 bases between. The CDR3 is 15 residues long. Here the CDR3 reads CASSSDRAGANVLTF. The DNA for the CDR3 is TGTGCCAGCAGCTCCGACAGAGCTGGGGCCAACGTCCTGACTTTC. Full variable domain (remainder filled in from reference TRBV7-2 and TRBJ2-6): GAGVSQSPSNKVTEKGKDVELRCDPISGHTALYWYRQSLGQGLEFLIYFQGNSAPDKSGLPSDRFSAERTGGSVSTLTIQRTQQEDSAVYLCASSSDRAGANVLTFGAGSRLTVL.

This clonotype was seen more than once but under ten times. CDR3 coding DNA: TGTGCCAGCAGTGAAGCCCCCGGCGAGGCAATCTATGGCTACACCTTC. It codes for CASSEAPGEAIYGYTF. The rearrangement links TRBV2 to TRBJ1-2; D remains ambiguous. Per germline, CDR1 SNHLY and CDR2 FYNNEI. The CDR3 length is 16 residues. The V end was cut by 0 bases, the J end by 4 bases, with 15 bases between.

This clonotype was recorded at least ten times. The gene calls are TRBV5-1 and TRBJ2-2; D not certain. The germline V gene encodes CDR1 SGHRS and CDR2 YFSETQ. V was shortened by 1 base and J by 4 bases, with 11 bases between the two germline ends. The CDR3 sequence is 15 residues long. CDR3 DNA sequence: TGCGCCAGCAGCTTGCGGCCTTCCTCCACCGGGGAGCTGTTTTTT. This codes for CASSLRPSSTGELFF.

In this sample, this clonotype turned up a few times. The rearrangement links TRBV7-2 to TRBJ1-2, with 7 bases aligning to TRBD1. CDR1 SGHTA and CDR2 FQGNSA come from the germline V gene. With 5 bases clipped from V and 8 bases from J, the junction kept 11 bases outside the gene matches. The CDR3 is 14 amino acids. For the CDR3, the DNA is TGTGCCAGCAGCCTTACGGGCCAGGGGGGAGGCTACACCTTC. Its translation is CASSLTGQGGGYTF. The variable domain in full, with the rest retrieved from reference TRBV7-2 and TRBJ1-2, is GAGVSQSPSNKVTEKGKDVELRCDPISGHTALYWYRQSLGQGLEFLIYFQGNSAPDKSGLPSDRFSAERTGGSVSTLTIQRTQQEDSAVYLCASSLTGQGGGYTFGSGTRLTVV.

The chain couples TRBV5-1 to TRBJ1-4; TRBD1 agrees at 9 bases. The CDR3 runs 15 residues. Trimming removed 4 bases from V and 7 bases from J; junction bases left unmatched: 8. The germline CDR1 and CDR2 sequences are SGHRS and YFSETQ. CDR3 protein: CASSPDRGFSEKLFF. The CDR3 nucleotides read TGCGCCAGCAGCCCGGACAGGGGTTTCTCTGAAAAACTGTTTTTT. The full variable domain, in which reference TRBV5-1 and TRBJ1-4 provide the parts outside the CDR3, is KAGVTQTPRYLIKTRGQQVTLSCSPISGHRSVSWYQQTPGQGLQFLFEYFSETQRNKGNFPGRFSGRQFSNSRSEMNVSTLELGDSALYLCASSPDRGFSEKLFFGSGTQLSVL.